This TCR beta chain was sequenced in a study of blood T cell repertoires in COVID-19. Study summary: Sources were T cells, B-cell-depleted T cells, or PBMCs; the material itself was cDNA or gDNA.

Original handling: It was from reference gene primer amplification that nucleated cell counts were estimated. The assay was immunoSEQ multiplex PCR, and TCRdb's table has in-frame clones only and misses some. V, J and clone size are those of that table, while D and trimming were read from the DNA. This sample has roughly 300,000 clones, with approximately 88% found just once. With V trimmed by 6 bases and J by 6 bases, 7 bases remained unmatched. The CDR3 length is 15 residues. Germline loops: CDR1 MNHEY, CDR2 SVGEGT. The chain has TRBV6-2 or TRBV6-3 and TRBJ2-2, with 10 nucleotides matching TRBD1. This receptor was taken from a young man who had recovered from COVID-19. Source material: peripheral blood. The CDR3 loop is CASSRPGQGSGELFF. The CDR3 DNA follows: TGTGCCAGCAGCCGACCGGGACAGGGGTCCGGGGAGCTGTTTTTT.